This entry lists 11 T cell receptor beta chains sequenced from one sample in a study of blood T cell repertoires in COVID-19. Some clones are missing from TCRdb's copy, which holds only in-frame ones; the method was immunoSEQ multiplex PCR. The sample has 300,000 to 400,000 clones; approximately 88% are singletons. Sequencing was performed on peripheral blood. These TCRs come from a man aged 25 to 45 with COVID-19, enrolled during active disease.

The chain has TRBV7-9 and TRBJ2-1; weak D call: TRBD1 (6 bases). In germline, CDR1 is SEHNR, CDR2 FQNEAQ (reference sequence). Deletions cut 9 bases from V and 8 bases from J, with 23 bases between. This CDR3 comprises 15 residues. CDR3 sequence: CASLAEGVRLDEQFF. The CDR3, as DNA: TGTGCCAGTCTCGCTGAGGGGGTAAGGTTGGATGAGCAGTTCTTC.

This sequence joins TRBV5-6 and TRBJ1-5; D might be TRBD1 (5 bases). The CDR3 length is 13 residues. Germline values: CDR1 SGHDT, CDR2 YYEEEE. Trimming pared 2 bases from V and 4 bases from J, leaving 7 bases between. The DNA of the CDR3 is TGTGCCAGCAGCTTCGGGGGAAATCAGCCCCAGCATTTT. Translation gives CASSFGGNQPQHF.

The J gene is TRBJ2-7, the V gene TRBV9, with D uncertain. CDR3 size: 15 residues. Germline CDR1 and CDR2: SGDLS and YYNGEE. V lost 3 bases, J lost 7 bases, and 20 bases lay in between. The CDR3 is CASSGPDARRIEQYF. The CDR3 coding sequence is TGTGCCAGCAGCGGACCAGACGCCAGGCGTATAGAGCAGTACTTC.

The V call is TRBV18, the J call TRBJ1-1; 7 bases are a match to TRBD1. V lost 5 bases to trimming and J lost 2 bases; unmatched junction nucleotides: 5. Germline CDR1 reads KGHSH; CDR2 reads LQKENI. CDR3 length: 14 amino acids. CDR3 loop: CASSAGTENTEAFF. CDR3 nucleotide sequence: TGTGCCAGCTCAGCCGGGACAGAAAACACTGAAGCTTTCTTT.

The chain carries TRBV14 and TRBJ2-7; 8 bases fit TRBD1. V shed 4 bases and J 3 bases; nucleotides not matched to a gene: 5. This CDR3 is built from 14 residues. The germline V gene has CDR1 SGHDN and CDR2 FVKESK. CDR3 in amino acids: CASSLGGQGYEQYF. In nucleotides, the CDR3 is TGTGCCAGCAGCCTAGGAGGACAGGGCTACGAGCAGTACTTC.

The V gene is TRBV12-5, the J gene TRBJ2-5, with 9 bases that match TRBD1. Trimming took 6 bases from V and 5 from J; bases not matched to a gene: 16. CDR1 and CDR2 from the germline V gene are LGHNT and FRNRAP. The CDR3 runs to 17 residues. CDR3 in amino acids: CASGLDARDRVEETQYF. The CDR3 coding sequence is TGTGCTAGTGGCTTAGACGCCAGGGACAGGGTAGAGGAGACCCAGTACTTC.

The rearrangement links TRBV21-1 to TRBJ2-3; TRBD2 was called by the table and not checked on the DNA. TRBV21-1 is classified as a pseudogene. CDR3 size: 16 residues. This chain's CDR3 is CASSNSGAGVTDTQYF. The CDR3 DNA reads TGTGCCAGCAGCAATTCGGGGGCGGGAGTCACAGATACGCAGTATTTT.

The chain recombines TRBV6-2 or TRBV6-3 with TRBJ2-3; D remains unclear. In germline, CDR1 is MNHEY, CDR2 SVGEGT. The CDR3 has 14 residues. Trimming shortened V by 2 bases and J by 4 bases, and 10 bases separated the two germline ends. The CDR3 spells CASSYKLVADTQYF. DNA of the CDR3: TGTGCCAGCAGTTACAAGCTAGTAGCAGATACGCAGTATTTT.

V is TRBV7-3 and J is TRBJ2-1, with 7 bases identical to TRBD2. Germline V gene sequence: CDR1 SGHTA, CDR2 FQGTGA. CDR3 length: 14 amino acids. With V trimmed by 2 bases and J by 6 bases, 4 bases remained unmatched. CDR3 coding DNA: TGTGCCAGCAGCTTATTCCGGACTAGCAATGAGCAGTTCTTC. Residues: CASSLFRTSNEQFF.

The chain has TRBV28 and TRBJ2-1; D unresolved. Germline CDR1 reads MDHEN; CDR2 reads SYDVKM. The CDR3 contains 16 residues. V shed 6 bases and J shed 6 bases, with 21 bases lying between them. The CDR3 protein is CASSNKLTIPINEQFF. CDR3 in DNA: TGTGCCAGCAGCAACAAACTCACTATCCCCATCAATGAGCAGTTCTTC. Full variable domain (remainder filled in from reference TRBV28 and TRBJ2-1): DVKVTQSSRYLVKRTGEKVFLECVQDMDHENMFWYRQDPGLGLRLIYFSYDVKMKEKGDIPEGYSVSREKKERFSLILESASTNQTSMYLCASSNKLTIPINEQFFGPGTRLTVL.

The J gene is TRBJ2-1, the V gene TRBV7-3, with TRBD2 identical over 7 bases. The CDR3 loop spans 16 amino acids. CDR1 and CDR2 (germline): SGHTA, FQGTGA. J was trimmed by 0 bases and V by 5 bases; bases with no gene match: 7. Written as DNA, the CDR3 is TGTGCCAGCAGCGCCTCGACTAGCTCCTCCTACAATGAGCAGTTCTTC. Its protein product is CASSASTSSSYNEQFF.